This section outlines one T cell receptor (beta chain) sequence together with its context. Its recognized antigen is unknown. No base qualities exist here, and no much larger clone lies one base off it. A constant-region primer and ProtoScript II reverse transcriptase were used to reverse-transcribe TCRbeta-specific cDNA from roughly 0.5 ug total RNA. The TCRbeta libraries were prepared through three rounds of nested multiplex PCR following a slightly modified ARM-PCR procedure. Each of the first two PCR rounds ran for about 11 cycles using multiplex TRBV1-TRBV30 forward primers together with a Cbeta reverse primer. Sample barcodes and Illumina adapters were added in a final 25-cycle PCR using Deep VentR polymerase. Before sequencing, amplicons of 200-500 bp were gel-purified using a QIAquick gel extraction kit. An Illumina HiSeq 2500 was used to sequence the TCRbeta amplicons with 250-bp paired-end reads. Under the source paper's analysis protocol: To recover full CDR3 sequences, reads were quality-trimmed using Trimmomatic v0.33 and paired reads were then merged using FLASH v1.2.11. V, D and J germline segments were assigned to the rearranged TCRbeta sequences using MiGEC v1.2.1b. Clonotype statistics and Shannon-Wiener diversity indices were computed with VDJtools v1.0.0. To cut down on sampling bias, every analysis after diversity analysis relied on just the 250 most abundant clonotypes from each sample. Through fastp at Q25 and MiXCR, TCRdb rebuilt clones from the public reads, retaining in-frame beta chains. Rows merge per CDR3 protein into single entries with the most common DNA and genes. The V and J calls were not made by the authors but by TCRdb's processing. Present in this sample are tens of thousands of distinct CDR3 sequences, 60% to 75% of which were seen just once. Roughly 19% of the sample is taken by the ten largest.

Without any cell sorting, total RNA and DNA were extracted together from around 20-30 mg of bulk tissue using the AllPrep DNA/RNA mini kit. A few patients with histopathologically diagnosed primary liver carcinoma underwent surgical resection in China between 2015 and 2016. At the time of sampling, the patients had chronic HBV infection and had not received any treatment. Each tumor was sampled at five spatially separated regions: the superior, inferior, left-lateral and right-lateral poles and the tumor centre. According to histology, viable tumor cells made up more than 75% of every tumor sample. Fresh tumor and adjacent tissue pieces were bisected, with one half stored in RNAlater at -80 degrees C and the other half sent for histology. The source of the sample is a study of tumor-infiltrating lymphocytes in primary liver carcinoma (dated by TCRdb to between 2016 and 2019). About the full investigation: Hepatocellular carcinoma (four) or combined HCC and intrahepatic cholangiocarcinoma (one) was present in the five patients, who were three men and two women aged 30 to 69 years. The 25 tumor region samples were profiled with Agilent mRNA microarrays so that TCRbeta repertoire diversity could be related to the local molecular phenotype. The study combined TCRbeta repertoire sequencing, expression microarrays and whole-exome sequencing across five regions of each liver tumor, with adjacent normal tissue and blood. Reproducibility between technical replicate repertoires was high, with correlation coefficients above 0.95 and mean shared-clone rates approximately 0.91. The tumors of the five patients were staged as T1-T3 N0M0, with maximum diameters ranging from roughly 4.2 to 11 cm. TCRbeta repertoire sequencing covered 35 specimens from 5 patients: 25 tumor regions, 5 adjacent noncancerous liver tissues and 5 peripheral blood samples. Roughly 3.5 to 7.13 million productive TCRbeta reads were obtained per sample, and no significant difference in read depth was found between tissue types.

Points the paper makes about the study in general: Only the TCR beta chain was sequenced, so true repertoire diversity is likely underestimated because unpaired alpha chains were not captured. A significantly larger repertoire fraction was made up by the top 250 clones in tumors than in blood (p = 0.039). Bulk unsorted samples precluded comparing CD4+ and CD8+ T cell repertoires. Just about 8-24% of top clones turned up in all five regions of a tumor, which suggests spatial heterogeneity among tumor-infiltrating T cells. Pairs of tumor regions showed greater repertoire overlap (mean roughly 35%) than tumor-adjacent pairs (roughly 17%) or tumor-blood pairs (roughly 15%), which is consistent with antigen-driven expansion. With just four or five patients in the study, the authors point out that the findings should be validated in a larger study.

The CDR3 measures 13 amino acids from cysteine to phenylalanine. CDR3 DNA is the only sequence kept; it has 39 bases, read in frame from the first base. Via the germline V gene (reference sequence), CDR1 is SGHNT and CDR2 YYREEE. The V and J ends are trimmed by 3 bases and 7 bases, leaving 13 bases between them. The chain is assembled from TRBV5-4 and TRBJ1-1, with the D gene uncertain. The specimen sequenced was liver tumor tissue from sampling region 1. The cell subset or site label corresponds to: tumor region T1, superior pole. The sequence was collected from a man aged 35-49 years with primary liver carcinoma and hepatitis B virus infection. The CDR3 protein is CASSSPERNEAFF. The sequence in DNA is TGTGCCAGCAGCTCCCCAGAACGTAATGAAGCTTTCTTT. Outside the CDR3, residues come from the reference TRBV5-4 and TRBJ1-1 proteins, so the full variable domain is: ETGVTQSPTHLIKTRGQQVTLRCSSQSGHNTVSWYQQALGQGPQFIFQYYREEENGRGNFPPRFSGLQFPNYSSELNVNALELDDSALYLCASSSPERNEAFFGQGTRLTVV.